Presented here are 22 T cell receptor beta chains from one specimen sequenced in a study of blood T cell repertoires in COVID-19. Generated by immunoSEQ multiplex PCR, the TCRdb table keeps only in-frame clones and is missing some. The repertoire consists of a few hundred thousand clones, with roughly 88% occurring once and the leading ten covering about 0.6%. What was sequenced was PBMCs or T cells enriched from blood (not recorded which). The receptors were gathered from a man younger than 35 who had recovered from COVID-19.

The chain carries TRBV19 and TRBJ1-6; 8 bases line up with TRBD1. The germline V gene encodes CDR1 LNHDA and CDR2 SQIVND (reference sequence). The CDR3 is made up of 18 amino acids. V was clipped by 9 bases and J by 0 bases; unmatched bases: 13. As DNA, the CDR3 is TGTGCCAGCAAATACAGGGGGGGAATAAGCTCCTATAATTCACCCCTCCACTTT. It specifies CASKYRGGISSYNSPLHF.

This chain connects TRBV12-3 or TRBV12-4 to TRBJ1-3; tentative D call: TRBD1 (5 bases). Trimming left V 8 bases short and J 11 bases short, with 19 bases between. This CDR3 is 13 amino acids long. The CDR3 spells CASGGEGMRAIYF. The CDR3 region has the DNA TGTGCCAGCGGGGGGGAGGGAATGAGGGCCATATATTTT.

This clone was counted once. The rearrangement uses TRBV12-3 or TRBV12-4 and TRBJ2-2; D is unresolved. V lost 6 bases, J lost 7 bases, and 9 bases lay in between. The CDR3 runs 12 residues. DNA of the CDR3: TGTGCCAGCAGGCGACACAGCGGGGAGCTGTTTTTT. Amino acids: CASRRHSGELFF.

The genes are TRBV6-5 and TRBJ1-1, with D perhaps TRBD1 (5 bases). CDR3 size: 14 residues. Trimming stripped 8 bases from V and 7 bases from J, with 20 bases between. The germline V gene has CDR1 MNHEY and CDR2 SVGAGI. CDR3 sequence (DNA): TGTGCCAGCTCCAAGGGGAGGGCCCGAGGTGAAGCTTTCTTT. Amino acid sequence: CASSKGRARGEAFF.

This chain uses TRBV24-1 with TRBJ1-2, with 7 bases that match TRBD1. The germline V gene has CDR1 KGHDR and CDR2 SFDVKD. V lost 0 bases and J lost 5; bases outside the gene matches: 5. The CDR3 runs to 15 residues. CDR3 in amino acids: CATSDLPGGKYGYTF. Here the CDR3 DNA reads TGTGCCACCAGTGATTTGCCAGGGGGAAAGTATGGCTACACCTTC.

This sequence joins TRBV2 and TRBJ1-4; D is unclear. V shed 6 bases and J shed 5 bases, with 19 bases lying between them. This CDR3 is 16 amino acids long. In germline, CDR1 is SNHLY, CDR2 FYNNEI. CDR3 region: CASRHQSLNTNEKLFF. CDR3 bases: TGTGCCAGCAGGCACCAGTCCCTTAACACAAATGAAAAACTGTTTTTT.

CDR3 bases: TGTGCCTGGAGCACGAACACCGGGGAGCTGTTTTTT. Translation: CAWSTNTGELFF. The chain is built from TRBV30 and TRBJ2-2, with D unclear. Trimming removed 3 bases from V and 0 bases from J, with 2 bases in between. This CDR3 has 12 residues. Germline V lookup: CDR1 GTSNPN, CDR2 SVGIG (reference sequence).

In this sample, this clone turned up once. The chain links TRBV2 to TRBJ1-1; 7 nucleotides align to TRBD1. V dropped 4 bases and J dropped 4; count of bases not matched to a gene: 9. The CDR3 has 15 amino acids. Germline CDR1 is SNHLY and CDR2 is FYNNEI. This CDR3 reads CASSAWTGGGTEAFF. The CDR3 nucleotides are TGTGCCAGCAGTGCCTGGACAGGCGGTGGCACTGAAGCTTTCTTT. Complete variable domain (other parts from reference TRBV2 and TRBJ1-1): EPEVTQTPSHQVTQMGQEVILRCVPISNHLYFYWYRQILGQKVEFLVSFYNNEISEKSEIFDDQFSVERPDGSNFTLKIRSTKLEDSAMYFCASSAWTGGGTEAFFGQGTRLTVV.

This sequence joins TRBV11-2 and TRBJ2-7; possibly TRBD1 for D (6 bases). The germline CDR1 and CDR2 sequences are SGHAT and FQNNGV. The CDR3 length is 18 residues. Between the trimmed V and J ends, which lost 5 bases and 0 bases, there was a span of 23 bases. The CDR3 nucleotides are TGTGCCAGCAGCCCACAATTGGACAGCCATACGTTCTCCTACGAGCAGTACTTC. Amino acids: CASSPQLDSHTFSYEQYF.

This chain links TRBV9 with TRBJ1-2, with TRBD1 as a possible D gene (6 bases). Trimming took off 4 bases at V and 8 bases at J, with 18 bases between the two ends. There are 14 residues in the CDR3. Germline V gives CDR1 SGDLS, CDR2 YYNGEE. The CDR3 sequence: CASSKGQPPEGYTF. CDR3 nucleotide sequence: TGTGCCAGCAGCAAAGGACAGCCCCCTGAGGGCTACACCTTC. Full variable domain (missing parts from reference TRBV9 and TRBJ1-2): DSGVTQTPKHLITATGQRVTLRCSPRSGDLSVYWYQQSLDQGLQFLIQYYNGEERAKGNILERFSAQQFPDLHSELNLSSLELGDSALYFCASSKGQPPEGYTFGSGTRLTVV.

The chain recombines TRBV28 with TRBJ1-1, with a possible D match to TRBD1 (5 bases). Trimming took 3 bases from V and 3 from J, leaving 8 bases between them. Germline CDR1 MDHEN, CDR2 SYDVKM. The CDR3 consists of 13 residues. CDR3 bases: TGTGCCAGCAGTTTCGACAGAGACACTGAAGCTTTCTTT. Translation gives CASSFDRDTEAFF.

CDR3 residues: CATSEGLAGSEQFF. The CDR3 bases are TGTGCCACCAGTGAGGGACTAGCGGGAAGTGAGCAGTTCTTC. The rearrangement joins TRBV24-1 to TRBJ2-1, with TRBD2 matching over 13 bases. V dropped 4 bases and J dropped 9; count of bases not matched to a gene: 2. The CDR3 has 14 amino acids. Per the germline V gene, CDR1 is KGHDR and CDR2 is SFDVKD.

This chain links TRBV5-1 with TRBJ1-1; 9 bases agree with TRBD1. Unmatched junction bases numbered 13, after V lost 4 bases and J lost 3 bases. This CDR3 is built from 17 residues. Germline CDR1 SGHRS, CDR2 YFSETQ. This CDR3 is CASSPAGTGFRHTEAFF. The CDR3, as DNA: TGCGCCAGCAGCCCGGCGGGGACAGGGTTTCGCCACACTGAAGCTTTCTTT.

This clone is a singleton in its sample. The V call is TRBV28, the J call TRBJ1-2; 8 nucleotides agree with TRBD1. Losses at the gene ends were 6 bases for V and 7 bases for J; bases not matched to a gene: 4. Per the germline V gene, CDR1 is MDHEN and CDR2 is SYDVKM. The CDR3 length is 12 residues. CDR3 DNA sequence: TGTGCCAGCAGAACAGGGGGACGTGGCTACACCTTC. Translated: CASRTGGRGYTF.

The rearrangement links TRBV27 to TRBJ2-3, with 11 positions matching TRBD2. The J segment lost 4 bases and the V segment lost 4 bases, leaving 7 bases of the junction unmatched. This CDR3 region has 16 residues. Germline V gene data show CDR1 as MNHEY and CDR2 as SMNVEV (reference sequence). CDR3 in DNA: TGTGCCAGCAGTTCACTTAGCGGGAGGGGGGCAGATACGCAGTATTTT. It yields the protein CASSSLSGRGADTQYF.

The gene calls are TRBV27 and TRBJ1-5; 7 bases match TRBD1. The CDR3 is made up of 18 amino acids. Per the germline V gene, CDR1 is MNHEY and CDR2 is SMNVEV (reference sequence). Losses at the gene ends were 6 bases for V and 0 bases for J; bases not matched to a gene: 14. The CDR3 DNA follows: TGTGCCAGCAGACCTTGGTCGGGACAGAAAAATAGCAATCAGCCCCAGCATTTT. This encodes CASRPWSGQKNSNQPQHF.

This chain uses TRBV10-2 with TRBJ2-1, with TRBD2 identical over 12 bases. V lost 7 bases and J lost 9; bases outside the gene matches: 16. The length of the CDR3 is 17 residues. CDR1 is WSHSY, CDR2 SAAADI, per germline. CDR3 protein: CASNGLAGSHRGGEQFF. CDR3 sequence (DNA): TGCGCCAGCAACGGACTAGCGGGGTCCCACCGGGGGGGTGAGCAGTTCTTC.

The chain is built from TRBV19 and TRBJ2-7; D gene unclear. This CDR3 is 11 amino acids long. V was cut by 7 bases and J by 9 bases, with 13 bases left in between. Looked up from germline, CDR1 is LNHDA and CDR2 is SQIVND (reference sequence). The CDR3 nucleotides are TGTGCCAGTATCCCCCCCCACGGGCAGTACTTC. It yields the protein CASIPPHGQYF.

The rearrangement links TRBV28 to TRBJ2-1; TRBD1 matches at 7 bases. CDR1 and CDR2 (germline): MDHEN, SYDVKM. Trimming took 5 bases from V and 8 from J; bases not matched to a gene: 15. The CDR3 is 16 amino acids. CDR3 residues: CASSLETGWFIDEQFF. CDR3 in DNA: TGTGCCAGCAGTCTGGAGACAGGGTGGTTTATCGATGAGCAGTTCTTC.

The rearrangement uses TRBV4-1 and TRBJ2-7, with 10 bases matching TRBD2. Per germline, CDR1 MGHRA and CDR2 YSYEKL. The V segment lost 0 bases and the J segment 2 bases; nucleotides outside the gene matches: 4. The CDR3 length is 16 residues. CDR3 sequence reads: CASSQEKRGGTYEQYF. As DNA, the CDR3 is TGCGCCAGCAGCCAAGAGAAGCGGGGGGGGACCTACGAGCAGTACTTC.

The V gene is TRBV7-9, the J gene TRBJ2-7, with TRBD1 matching over 8 bases. Losses at the gene ends were 1 base for V and 5 bases for J; bases not matched to a gene: 10. Germline V gives CDR1 SEHNR, CDR2 FQNEAQ (reference sequence). The CDR3 totals 16 residues. The CDR3 here is CASSLVLGWTGHEQYF. Written as DNA, the CDR3 is TGTGCCAGCAGCTTAGTGCTTGGTTGGACAGGGCACGAGCAGTACTTC.

This sequence joins TRBV11-3 and TRBJ1-5; maybe TRBD1 (5 bases). In germline, CDR1 is SGHNT, CDR2 YENEEA. This CDR3 has 17 residues. V was shortened by 5 bases and J by 0 bases, with 17 bases between the two germline ends. In DNA form, the CDR3 reads TGTGCCAGCAGCCGGGTGGGGCTATTGAGTAGCAATCAGCCCCAGCATTTT. Its protein product is CASSRVGLLSSNQPQHF. Full variable domain (outside the CDR3, taken from reference TRBV11-3 and TRBJ1-5): EAGVVQSPRYKIIEKKQPVAFWCNPISGHNTLYWYLQNLGQGPELLIRYENEEAVDDSQLPKDRFSAERLKGVDSTLKIQPAELGDSAVYLCASSRVGLLSSNQPQHFGDGTRLSIL.